One sample yielded the 30 T cell receptor beta chains listed below, sequenced in a study of T cell changes during pregnancy in multiple sclerosis. This table comes from immunoSEQ multiplex PCR, and its TCRdb copy is limited to in-frame clones, with some not included. The repertoire holds some 60,000 clones, with around 91% as singletons. The sample consisted of peripheral blood, taken in the third trimester of pregnancy. The source of these receptors is a female donor in good health, enrolled as a control in a pregnancy study.

This chain joins TRBV7-9 and TRBJ1-1, with 10 bases lining up with TRBD1. Germline trimming cut 3 bases from V and 3 bases from J; bases unmatched to any gene: 7. CDR1 is SEHNR, CDR2 FQNEAQ, per germline (reference sequence). This CDR3 is 16 amino acids long. CDR3 DNA: TGTGCCAGCAGCTTGACAGGGGGCCCCTTCGACACTGAAGCTTTCTTT. Its translation: CASSLTGGPFDTEAFF.

This chain links TRBV28 with TRBJ2-1; D is perhaps TRBD2 (6 bases). V shed 4 bases and J shed 9 bases, with 19 bases lying between them. This CDR3 contains 15 residues. CDR1 MDHEN and CDR2 SYDVKM come from the germline V gene. Here the CDR3 reads CASSSAKTSSSEQFF. CDR3 bases: TGTGCCAGCAGTTCCGCAAAGACTAGTTCTTCTGAGCAGTTCTTC.

This clone was seen only once. This rearrangement joins TRBV12-1 to TRBJ2-7; the D call TRBD2 from the table was never checked on the DNA. TRBV12-1 is a pseudogene segment. The CDR3 contains 13 residues. CDR3 nucleotide sequence: TGTGCCAGCGCCAACTTCCTTCACCACGAGCAGTACTTC. As protein: CASANFLHHEQYF.

The rearrangement uses TRBV7-9 and TRBJ1-1; 7 nucleotides line up with TRBD1. Germline lookup yields CDR1 SEHNR and CDR2 FQNEAQ (reference sequence). CDR3 length: 13 amino acids. Trimming at V came to 8 bases and at J to 4 bases, leaving 7 bases not matched to a gene. CDR3: CASGLHRGTEAFF. In DNA, the CDR3 is TGTGCCAGCGGCCTCCACAGGGGCACTGAAGCTTTCTTT.

The CDR3 spells CASSYIANYGYTF. The CDR3 DNA follows: TGTGCCAGCAGTTATATAGCTAACTATGGCTACACCTTC. The rearrangement uses TRBV6-5 and TRBJ1-2; D gene uncertain. The CDR3 has 13 residues. V lost 3 bases and J 0 bases, leaving 5 bases between the germline ends. Germline loops: CDR1 MNHEY, CDR2 SVGAGI.

V and J are TRBV5-5 and TRBJ1-5; D unresolved. This CDR3 has 14 amino acids. The ends were cut back, 5 bases at V and 4 bases at J, with 13 bases in the middle. Germline lookup yields CDR1 SGHKS and CDR2 YYEKEE (reference sequence). CDR3 residues: CASSLPGGNQPQHF. The CDR3 bases are TGTGCCAGCAGTCTGCCGGGTGGTAATCAGCCCCAGCATTTT.

The V and J genes are TRBV10-3 and TRBJ1-1; D is uncertain. The V end lost 3 bases, the J end lost 5 bases, and 10 bases lay between the germline ends. The CDR3 totals 13 residues. CDR1 and CDR2 from the germline V gene are ENHRY and SYGVKD. This CDR3 reads CAISDGPGTEAFF. The CDR3 nucleotides read TGTGCCATCAGTGACGGTCCCGGGACTGAAGCTTTCTTT.

The chain employs TRBV5-1 and TRBJ1-4; TRBD1 might be the D (5 bases). There are 15 residues in the CDR3. Germline V gene data show CDR1 as SGHRS and CDR2 as YFSETQ. V lost 1 base and J lost 1, with 8 bases in between. In nucleotides, the CDR3 is TGCGCCAGCAGCTTGCGAAGGGGAACTAATGAAAAACTGTTTTTT. It encodes CASSLRRGTNEKLFF.

This chain connects TRBV5-1 to TRBJ1-6; tentatively, D is TRBD1 (5 bases). This CDR3 is 13 amino acids long. Germline values: CDR1 SGHRS, CDR2 YFSETQ. V lost 0 bases to trimming and J lost 10 bases, with 8 bases between them. The CDR3 sequence is CASSLGRESPLHF. As DNA, the CDR3 is TGCGCCAGCAGCTTGGGCAGGGAATCACCCCTCCACTTT.

CDR3 amino acids: CASSEGQGGQPQHF. The CDR3 nucleotides are TGTGCCAGCAGTGAGGGACAGGGTGGACAGCCCCAGCATTTT. The chain recombines TRBV6-1 with TRBJ1-5, with TRBD1 matching 9 bases. This CDR3 contains 14 residues. V lost 3 bases to trimming and J lost 7 bases; unmatched junction nucleotides: 4. The germline V gene encodes CDR1 MNHNS and CDR2 SASEGT.

CDR3 bases: TGTGCCAGCTCACCATCGGTCCAGGGCAATCAGCCCCAGCATTTT. Its protein is CASSPSVQGNQPQHF. The rearrangement joins TRBV18 to TRBJ1-5; D gene uncertain. The CDR3 has 15 amino acids. Germline lookup yields CDR1 KGHSH and CDR2 LQKENI. V was trimmed by 2 bases and J by 2 bases, leaving 10 bases between them.

V is TRBV18 and J is TRBJ1-1; possible D gene TRBD1, 6 bases. The CDR3 is 13 amino acids. Germline V gives CDR1 KGHSH, CDR2 LQKENI. V was pared by 6 bases and J by 13 bases, with 21 bases between. The CDR3 nucleotides read TGTGCCAGCTCCCCAGGGGTGGACTCACCGGGTTTCTTT. As protein: CASSPGVDSPGFF.

V is TRBV18 and J is TRBJ2-3, with TRBD1 matching over 11 bases. The length of the CDR3 is 15 residues. V lost 4 bases, J lost 3 bases, and 3 bases stayed unmatched. Germline V CDR1 and CDR2: KGHSH, LQKENI. CDR3 sequence reads: CASSQDRGRTDTQYF. As DNA, the CDR3 is TGTGCCAGCTCACAGGACAGGGGGCGGACAGATACGCAGTATTTT.

This sequence joins TRBV7-9 and TRBJ1-5, with D hard to call. CDR1 and CDR2 from the germline V gene are SEHNR and FQNEAQ (reference sequence). V was clipped by 6 bases and J by 9 bases, with 15 bases between them. This CDR3 has 13 residues. The chain's CDR3 is CASSPDGLRPQHF. The CDR3 coding sequence is TGTGCCAGCAGTCCGGACGGACTCAGGCCCCAGCATTTT.

The chain combines TRBV27 with TRBJ1-3; perhaps TRBD1 as D (6 bases). Germline V CDR1 and CDR2: MNHEY, SMNVEV (reference sequence). V was shortened by 4 bases and J by 4 bases, with 26 bases between the two germline ends. The CDR3 consists of 19 residues. CDR3 residues: CASSWQPPDSGLFGNTIYF. CDR3 coding DNA: TGTGCCAGCAGTTGGCAGCCCCCGGACAGTGGGCTCTTCGGAAACACCATATATTTT.

The chain has TRBV7-2 and TRBJ1-4; D is ambiguous. The CDR3 runs 15 residues. Germline V gives CDR1 SGHTA, CDR2 FQGNSA. V dropped 5 bases and J dropped 0 bases, with 10 bases sitting between them. CDR3: CASSVESTTNEKLFF. The CDR3 coding sequence is TGTGCCAGCAGCGTAGAATCAACAACTAATGAAAAACTGTTTTTT.

The gene calls are TRBV4-1 and TRBJ2-1; TRBD2 agrees at 11 bases. There are 15 residues in the CDR3. V gave up 4 bases and J gave up 7 bases; unmatched junction bases: 6. Germline V CDR1 and CDR2: MGHRA, YSYEKL. For the CDR3, the DNA is TGCGCCAGCAGCCCTAGCGGGAGGTCGGATAATGAGCAGTTCTTC. Translated: CASSPSGRSDNEQFF.

The chain carries TRBV4-3 and TRBJ2-1; D ambiguous. In germline, CDR1 is LGHNA, CDR2 YSLEER. The CDR3 totals 14 residues. The V end lost 0 bases, the J end lost 1 base, and 4 bases lay between the germline ends. The CDR3 reads CASSQDSSYNEQFF. CDR3 nucleotides: TGCGCCAGCAGCCAAGATTCGTCCTACAATGAGCAGTTCTTC.

The J gene is TRBJ1-1, the V gene TRBV9; tentative D call: TRBD1 (5 bases). CDR1 is SGDLS and CDR2 is YYNGEE in the germline V gene. Trimming left V 0 bases short and J 4 bases short, with 10 bases between. The CDR3 spans 14 residues. The CDR3 region is CASSVEQVGTEAFF. Here the CDR3 DNA reads TGTGCCAGCAGCGTAGAACAGGTGGGCACTGAAGCTTTCTTT. Filled out from reference TRBV9 and TRBJ1-1, the complete variable domain reads DSGVTQTPKHLITATGQRVTLRCSPRSGDLSVYWYQQSLDQGLQFLIQYYNGEERAKGNILERFSAQQFPDLHSELNLSSLELGDSALYFCASSVEQVGTEAFFGQGTRLTVV.

This clone occurred once. The chain carries TRBV7-9 and TRBJ2-7, with D hard to call. The CDR3 is 12 residues long. Trimming pared 0 bases from V and 5 bases from J, leaving 5 bases between. The V gene's germline CDR1 is SEHNR and CDR2 FQNEAQ (reference sequence). The CDR3 is CASSLARNEQYF. CDR3 coding DNA: TGTGCCAGCAGCTTAGCGCGCAACGAGCAGTACTTC.

The rearrangement links TRBV23-1 to TRBJ1-4; 10 nucleotides match TRBD1. TRBV23-1 is noted as an ORF with a role that remains uncertain. This CDR3 has 17 residues. J gave up 7 bases and V 3 bases, and 11 bases lay outside the gene matches. As DNA, the CDR3 is TGCGCCAGCAGTCACCTAGGGACAGGGGAAGGATCTGAAAAACTGTTTTTT. This codes for CASSHLGTGEGSEKLFF.

The gene calls are TRBV5-4 and TRBJ2-7; 10 bases are a match to TRBD1. The CDR3 is made up of 15 amino acids. Losses at the gene ends were 4 bases for V and 5 bases for J; bases not matched to a gene: 9. The V gene's germline CDR1 is SGHNT and CDR2 YYREEE (reference sequence). CDR3 sequence (DNA): TGTGCCAGCAGCGGAGGCGGGACAGGGGCCCACGAGCAGTACTTC. This encodes CASSGGGTGAHEQYF.

Here the CDR3 reads CASNGAGETQYF. In nucleotides, the CDR3 is TGTGCCAGTAATGGTGCCGGGGAGACCCAGTACTTC. The genes are TRBV11-3 and TRBJ2-5; D ambiguous. This CDR3 region has 12 residues. CDR1 and CDR2 from the germline V gene are SGHNT and YENEEA. V was trimmed by 9 bases and J by 5 bases, leaving 13 bases between them.

This clone was detected only once. This sequence joins TRBV18 and TRBJ2-1; D may be TRBD2 (6 bases). The CDR3 length is 13 residues. V was cut by 4 bases and J by 10 bases, with 14 bases left in between. Germline CDR1 reads KGHSH; CDR2 reads LQKENI. This CDR3 reads CASSQEEGDEQFF. The CDR3 coding sequence is TGTGCCAGCTCACAGGAGGAGGGAGACGAGCAGTTCTTC.

This chain joins TRBV7-6 and TRBJ1-4; D unclear. This CDR3 has 16 amino acids. Trimming shortened V by 7 bases and J by 3 bases, and 18 bases separated the two germline ends. Per germline, CDR1 SGHVS and CDR2 FNYEAQ. CDR3 protein: CASTLFPPAANEKLFF. CDR3 nucleotides: TGTGCCAGCACCCTATTTCCCCCTGCGGCTAATGAAAAACTGTTTTTT.

This clone was recorded only once. The V call is TRBV29-1, the J call TRBJ1-2, with D possibly matching TRBD1 (6 bases). The germline CDR1 and CDR2 sequences are SQVTM and ANQGSEA. The V end lost 3 bases, the J end lost 4 bases, and 9 bases lay between the germline ends. This CDR3 spans 12 amino acids. DNA of the CDR3: TGCAGCGTTGATGGGGGCGTCTATGGCTACACCTTC. Translation gives CSVDGGVYGYTF. The entire variable domain, with the rest obtained from reference TRBV29-1 and TRBJ1-2, is as follows: SAVISQKPSRDICQRGTSLTIQCQVDSQVTMMFWYRQQPGQSLTLIATANQGSEATYESGFVIDKFPISRPNLTFSTLTVSNMSPEDSSIYLCSVDGGVYGYTFGSGTRLTVV.

The genes are TRBV19 and TRBJ1-2; 7 bases agree with TRBD1. V shed 6 bases and J 4 bases; nucleotides not matched to a gene: 8. Germline-derived CDR1 and CDR2 are LNHDA and SQIVND (reference sequence). The CDR3 runs to 14 residues. The chain's CDR3 is CASSAGQPSYGYTF. For the CDR3, the DNA is TGTGCCAGTAGCGCGGGACAGCCGTCCTATGGCTACACCTTC.

Concerning this clone itself: This CDR3 is also generated by other DNA sequences in the sample. V and J are TRBV7-9 and TRBJ1-6; D is unclear. The germline CDR1 and CDR2 sequences are SEHNR and FQNEAQ (reference sequence). There are 14 residues in the CDR3. V lost 1 base, J lost 4 bases, and 5 bases lay in between. The CDR3 sequence is CASSLEQYNSPLHF. The CDR3 DNA sequence: TGTGCCAGCAGCTTAGAACAGTATAATTCACCCCTCCACTTT.

J is TRBJ2-7 and V is TRBV11-2, with 7 nucleotides matching TRBD1. The CDR3 has 17 amino acids. Germline CDR1 is SGHAT and CDR2 is FQNNGV. Trimming removed 1 base from V and 4 bases from J; junction bases left unmatched: 13. The DNA for the CDR3 is TGTGCCAGCAGCTTAGTAGTCTTGTCGGGGACAGTTTACGAGCAGTACTTC. This codes for CASSLVVLSGTVYEQYF.

This chain joins TRBV9 and TRBJ2-3, with a tentative D call TRBD2 (6 bases). The CDR3 is 13 amino acids. The V end lost 5 bases, the J end lost 1 base, and 8 bases lay between the germline ends. Germline lookup yields CDR1 SGDLS and CDR2 YYNGEE. This CDR3 is CASSWGGTDTQYF. The CDR3 DNA reads TGTGCCAGCAGTTGGGGGGGCACAGATACGCAGTATTTT.